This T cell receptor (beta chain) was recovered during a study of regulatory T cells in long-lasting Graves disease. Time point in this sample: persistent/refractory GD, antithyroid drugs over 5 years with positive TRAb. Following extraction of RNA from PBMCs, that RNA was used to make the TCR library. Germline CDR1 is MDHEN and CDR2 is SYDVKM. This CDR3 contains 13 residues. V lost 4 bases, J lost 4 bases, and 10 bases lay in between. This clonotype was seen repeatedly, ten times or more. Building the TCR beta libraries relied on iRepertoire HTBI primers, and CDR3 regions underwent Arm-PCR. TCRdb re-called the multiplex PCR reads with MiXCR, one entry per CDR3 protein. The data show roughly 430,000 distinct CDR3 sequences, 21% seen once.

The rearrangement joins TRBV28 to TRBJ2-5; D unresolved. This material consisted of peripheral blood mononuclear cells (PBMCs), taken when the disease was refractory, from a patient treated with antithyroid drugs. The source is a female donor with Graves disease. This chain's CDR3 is CASSYGAGETQYF. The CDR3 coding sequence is TGTGCCAGCAGTTACGGAGCTGGAGAGACCCAGTACTTC. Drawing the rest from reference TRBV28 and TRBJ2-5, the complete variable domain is DVKVTQSSRYLVKRTGEKVFLECVQDMDHENMFWYRQDPGLGLRLIYFSYDVKMKEKGDIPEGYSVSREKKERFSLILESASTNQTSMYLCASSYGAGETQYFGPGTRLLVL.